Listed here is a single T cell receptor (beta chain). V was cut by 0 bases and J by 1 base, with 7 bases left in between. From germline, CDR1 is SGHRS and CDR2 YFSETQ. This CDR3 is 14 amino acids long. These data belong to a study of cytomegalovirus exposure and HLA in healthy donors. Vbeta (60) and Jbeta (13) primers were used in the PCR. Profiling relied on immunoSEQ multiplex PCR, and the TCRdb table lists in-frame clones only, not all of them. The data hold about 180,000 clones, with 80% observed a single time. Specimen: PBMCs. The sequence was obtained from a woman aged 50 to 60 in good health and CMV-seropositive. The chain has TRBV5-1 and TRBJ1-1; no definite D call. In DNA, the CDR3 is TGCGCCAGCAGCTTGGTACAGCAGAACACTGAAGCTTTCTTT. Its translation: CASSLVQQNTEAFF. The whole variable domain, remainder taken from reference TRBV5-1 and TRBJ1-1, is KAGVTQTPRYLIKTRGQQVTLSCSPISGHRSVSWYQQTPGQGLQFLFEYFSETQRNKGNFPGRFSGRQFSNSRSEMNVSTLELGDSALYLCASSLVQQNTEAFFGQGTRLTVV.